A selection of T cell receptor beta chains follows, all from one sample in a study of cytomegalovirus exposure and HLA in healthy donors. The protocol was immunoSEQ multiplex PCR, while the TCRdb copy is restricted to in-frame clones and leaves out a portion. The sample yields around 110,000 clones, 79% seen once. The specimen sequenced was PBMCs. The receptor source for this set is a man between 25 and 39 years old in good health and CMV-seropositive. Both conserved end residues are part of each CDR3. The D gene is left open where the match is weak. Clone size appears in some rows only: once, few, many, or a class for an expanded clone.

D gene	J gene	V gene	clone size	CDR3 protein	CDR3 DNA
-	TRBJ1-3	TRBV2	-	CAGDTYGNTIYF	TGTGCCGGCGACACTTATGGAAACACCATATATTTT
-	TRBJ2-1	TRBV21-1	-	CASSKGDTYNEQFF	TGTGCCAGCAGCAAAGGGGACACATACAATGAGCAGTTCTTC
TRBD1	TRBJ2-5	TRBV28	-	CASRYLGTARQETQYF	TGTGCCAGCCGCTACCTCGGGACAGCAAGACAAGAGACCCAGTACTTC
-	TRBJ1-1	TRBV10-3	-	CAITENRGTEAFF	TGTGCCATCACGGAGAACCGAGGCACTGAAGCTTTCTTT
-	TRBJ1-2	TRBV11-3	once	CASSLEINTGYTF	TGTGCCAGCAGCTTGGAGATTAATACTGGCTACACCTTC
TRBD1	TRBJ2-6	TRBV5-6	once	CASTTGVGANVLTF	TGTGCCAGCACCACAGGGGTCGGGGCCAACGTCCTGACTTTC
-	TRBJ1-1	TRBV4-2	-	CASSQVPGKGDIEAFF	TGTGCCAGCAGCCAAGTCCCCGGGAAGGGGGACATCGAAGCTTTCTTT
-	TRBJ1-1	TRBV18	-	CASSPPKIGAYMNTEAFF	TGTGCCAGCTCACCACCTAAGATAGGGGCGTATATGAACACTGAAGCTTTCTTT
-	TRBJ2-1	TRBV27	-	CASSFPNNEQFF	TGTGCCAGCAGTTTCCCCAACAATGAGCAGTTCTTC
-	TRBJ1-2	TRBV4-3	-	CASSHGGTDYGYTF	TGCGCCAGCAGCCACGGGGGAACCGATTATGGCTACACCTTC
TRBD1	TRBJ1-5	TRBV6-1	-	CASSPRQGSNQPQHF	TGTGCCAGCAGTCCTCGACAGGGTAGCAATCAGCCCCAGCATTTT
TRBD2	TRBJ2-3	TRBV4-2	-	CASSQDELAGGQTDTQYF	TGTGCCAGCAGCCAAGATGAACTAGCGGGGGGGCAGACAGATACGCAGTATTTT
TRBD2	TRBJ2-3	TRBV6-1	-	CASSVFTSGPDTQYF	TGTGCCAGCAGTGTGTTCACTAGCGGCCCAGATACGCAGTATTTT
-	TRBJ2-7	TRBV7-9	few	CASSLGQAPPYEQYF	TGTGCCAGCAGCTTAGGACAGGCACCCCCCTACGAGCAGTACTTC
-	TRBJ1-2	TRBV5-5	-	CASSLAFSENYGYTF	TGTGCCAGCAGCTTGGCCTTTTCGGAGAACTATGGCTACACCTTC
-	TRBJ1-2	TRBV7-2	-	CASSLDHRGKPWGYTF	TGTGCCAGCAGCTTAGACCACCGGGGAAAACCTTGGGGCTACACCTTC
TRBD1	TRBJ1-2	TRBV7-3	medium-sized	CASSPSPRDRGDHGYTF	TGTGCCAGCAGCCCAAGCCCGCGGGACAGGGGAGACCATGGCTACACCTTC
-	TRBJ1-1	TRBV7-9	-	CASSTIPQMNTEAFF	TGTGCCAGCAGCACAATTCCCCAGATGAACACTGAAGCTTTCTTT
TRBD1	TRBJ2-5	TRBV18	-	CASSPGTGYQETQYF	TGTGCCAGCTCACCTGGGACAGGGTACCAAGAGACCCAGTACTTC
-	TRBJ2-5	TRBV18	once	CASSPTGGPETQYF	TGTGCCAGCTCACCGACGGGGGGCCCAGAGACCCAGTACTTC
-	TRBJ2-2	TRBV7-3	-	CASSLTLGLSGTGELFF	TGTGCCAGCAGCTTAACTCTAGGACTTTCGGGCACCGGGGAGCTGTTTTTT